This entry lists 27 T cell receptor beta chains sequenced from one sample in a study of blood T cell repertoires in COVID-19. Assay: immunoSEQ multiplex PCR; the TCRdb copy retains only in-frame clones and omits some. The sample contains about 98,000 clones, 87% of which appear only once. The sample taken for sequencing was peripheral blood. The receptors here all came from a man between 70 and 80 years old with acute or convalescent COVID-19.

The V gene is TRBV7-7, the J gene TRBJ2-3; the D is unclear. V was clipped by 8 bases and J by 0 bases, with 15 bases between them. This CDR3 spans 15 amino acids. Per germline, CDR1 SSHAT and CDR2 FNYEAQ (reference sequence). The CDR3 DNA follows: TGTGCCAGCGCGCCTCAGGTGTCTAGCACAGATACGCAGTATTTT. The encoded protein is CASAPQVSSTDTQYF.

This chain joins TRBV11-3 and TRBJ2-7; unclear D gene. CDR1 is SGHNT and CDR2 is YENEEA in the germline V gene. CDR3 length equals 13 residues. The V gene lost 0 bases and the J gene lost 9 bases, with 12 bases spanning the gap. CDR3: CASSLDRLAAQYF. For the CDR3, the DNA is TGTGCCAGCAGCTTAGATCGTTTAGCAGCGCAGTACTTC.

The chain couples TRBV28 to TRBJ2-1, with 8 bases fitting TRBD2. Trimming took 6 bases from V and 9 from J; bases not matched to a gene: 10. Germline CDR1 and CDR2: MDHEN and SYDVKM. The CDR3 is 14 residues long. CDR3 sequence (DNA): TGTGCCAGCAGATTGTCCGGGGGGGCGGGTGAGCAGTTCTTC. Its protein product is CASRLSGGAGEQFF.

V gene TRBV5-1 combines with J gene TRBJ2-2; 8 bases are a match to TRBD1. The CDR3 spans 17 residues. With V trimmed by 1 base and J by 2 bases, 7 bases remained unmatched. Germline V gives CDR1 SGHRS, CDR2 YFSETQ. CDR3 in amino acids: CASSLFWDRSNTGELFF. As DNA, the CDR3 is TGCGCCAGCAGCTTGTTCTGGGACAGGAGTAACACCGGGGAGCTGTTTTTT.

This chain connects TRBV28 to TRBJ1-5, with 10 bases aligning to TRBD1. Germline values: CDR1 MDHEN, CDR2 SYDVKM. CDR3 length: 14 residues. Losses at the gene ends were 5 bases for V and 7 bases for J; bases not matched to a gene: 5. In DNA form, the CDR3 reads TGTGCCAGCAGTCGACAGGGGGCAGGACAGCCCCAGCATTTT. It encodes CASSRQGAGQPQHF. The variable domain in full, with the rest retrieved from reference TRBV28 and TRBJ1-5, is DVKVTQSSRYLVKRTGEKVFLECVQDMDHENMFWYRQDPGLGLRLIYFSYDVKMKEKGDIPEGYSVSREKKERFSLILESASTNQTSMYLCASSRQGAGQPQHFGDGTRLSIL.

The chain links TRBV2 to TRBJ2-6; 10 bases agree with TRBD1. Trimming removed 6 bases from V and 5 bases from J; junction bases left unmatched: 10. CDR1 is SNHLY, CDR2 FYNNEI, per germline. This CDR3 region has 17 residues. The CDR3 bases are TGTGCCAGCAGCCCCCCCCGACAGGGGGCTAGGGCCAACGTCCTGACTTTC. This translates into CASSPPRQGARANVLTF.

The chain recombines TRBV5-1 with TRBJ1-2; the match to TRBD1 covers 8 bases. The CDR3 has 13 residues. The ends lost 7 bases at V and 2 bases at J; junction bases unmatched: 4. Germline V gene sequence: CDR1 SGHRS, CDR2 YFSETQ. The CDR3 loop reads CASGRQGNYGYTF. In nucleotides, the CDR3 is TGCGCCAGCGGTCGACAGGGGAACTATGGCTACACCTTC.

V is TRBV2 and J is TRBJ1-1; 7 positions agree with TRBD1. This CDR3 spans 15 amino acids. CDR1 SNHLY and CDR2 FYNNEI come from the germline V gene. Trimming removed 6 bases from V and 2 bases from J; junction bases left unmatched: 9. The CDR3, as DNA: TGTGCCAGCAGCGAACAGGGGATAATAAACACTGAAGCTTTCTTT. This gives the protein CASSEQGIINTEAFF.

The V and J genes are TRBV19 and TRBJ2-4; possibly TRBD1 for D (5 bases). V gave up 3 bases and J gave up 4 bases, with 7 bases separating them. The CDR3 sequence is 13 residues long. Germline CDR1 is LNHDA and CDR2 is SQIVND (reference sequence). CDR3 protein: CASSMNRKNIQYF. The DNA for the CDR3 is TGTGCCAGTAGTATGAACAGGAAAAACATTCAGTACTTC.

The genes are TRBV11-2 and TRBJ1-2; D unresolved. This CDR3 has 14 residues. The germline V gene has CDR1 SGHAT and CDR2 FQNNGV. The ends were cut back, 2 bases at V and 2 bases at J, with 9 bases in the middle. CDR3 nucleotides: TGTGCCAGCAGCTTACCGGGTGGGAACTATGGCTACACCTTC. Its protein product is CASSLPGGNYGYTF.

The chain carries TRBV6-1 and TRBJ1-5, with 7 bases fitting TRBD1. CDR3 size: 13 residues. Germline V gene sequence: CDR1 MNHNS, CDR2 SASEGT. V shed 3 bases, J shed 4 bases, and the junction held 0 bases outside the gene matches. CDR3 nucleotide sequence: TGTGCCAGCAGTGACAGGGGGAATCAGCCCCAGCATTTT. Its translation is CASSDRGNQPQHF.

V and J are TRBV5-6 and TRBJ2-7; D may be TRBD1 (7 bases). The CDR3 totals 13 residues. Germline V gene lookup returns CDR1 SGHDT and CDR2 YYEEEE. With 4 bases removed from V and 3 bases from J, the gap between germline ends came to 11 bases. The CDR3 sequence is CASSQQGGYEQYF. The CDR3 coding sequence is TGTGCCAGCAGCCAGCAGGGGGGCTACGAGCAGTACTTC.

The gene calls are TRBV3-1 (or the pseudogene TRBV3-2) and TRBJ1-5; D possibly corresponds to TRBD1 (5 bases). CDR1 and CDR2 (germline): LGHDT, YNNKEL (reference sequence). V lost 7 bases, J lost 6 bases, and 19 bases lay in between. CDR3 length: 15 amino acids. The CDR3 loop reads CASNPTVVQGQPQHF. The CDR3 region has the DNA TGTGCCAGCAACCCGACGGTGGTCCAGGGTCAGCCCCAGCATTTT.

The V and J genes are TRBV2 and TRBJ2-7, with a possible D match to TRBD1 (5 bases). The length of the CDR3 is 12 residues. V was clipped by 6 bases and J by 3 bases, with 9 bases between them. From germline, CDR1 is SNHLY and CDR2 FYNNEI. This CDR3 reads CASRKGYYEQYV. The CDR3 nucleotides are TGTGCCAGCAGGAAGGGGTACTACGAGCAGTACGTC.

In this sample, this clone turned up a few times. The CDR3 DNA reads TGTGCCAGCAGTACGACAGGGCGGCGTATGGAGACCCAGTACTTC. Its protein is CASSTTGRRMETQYF. The chain links TRBV27 to TRBJ2-5; 7 bases map to TRBD1. V lost 5 bases to trimming and J lost 5 bases; unmatched junction nucleotides: 11. This CDR3 contains 15 residues. CDR1 MNHEY and CDR2 SMNVEV come from the germline V gene (reference sequence).

The CDR3 is CASSQSQGVGEKLFF. CDR3 DNA: TGTGCCAGCAGTCAAAGTCAAGGGGTTGGTGAAAAACTGTTTTTT. The rearrangement uses TRBV6-5 and TRBJ1-4; D perhaps matches TRBD1 (5 bases). Germline CDR1 MNHEY, CDR2 SVGAGI. The CDR3 has 15 residues. The V end lost 5 bases, the J end lost 7 bases, and 17 bases lay between the germline ends.

The chain carries TRBV5-1 and TRBJ1-1, with a tentative D call TRBD1 (5 bases). Germline values: CDR1 SGHRS, CDR2 YFSETQ. Trimming took off 2 bases at V and 0 bases at J, with 11 bases between the two ends. The CDR3 extends over 15 amino acids. The CDR3 here is CASSLTGTMNTEAFF. For the CDR3, the DNA is TGCGCCAGCAGCTTAACAGGCACCATGAACACTGAAGCTTTCTTT.

The count of this clone is one. This chain uses TRBV3-1 (or the pseudogene TRBV3-2) with TRBJ2-3; TRBD2 aligns across 7 bases. Germline values: CDR1 LGHDT, CDR2 YNNKEL (reference sequence). J was trimmed by 1 base and V by 2 bases; bases with no gene match: 9. The CDR3 totals 17 residues. CDR3 sequence reads: CASSQNPPGGGTDTQYF. DNA of the CDR3: TGTGCCAGCAGCCAAAATCCCCCGGGGGGAGGCACAGATACGCAGTATTTT.

This chain joins TRBV12-5 and TRBJ2-3; D unresolved. The CDR3 has 14 residues. Germline loops: CDR1 LGHNT, CDR2 FRNRAP. Trimming took off 0 bases at V and 4 bases at J, with 8 bases between the two ends. This chain's CDR3 is CASGLVSGSDTQYF. The CDR3 nucleotides are TGTGCTAGTGGTTTGGTGTCGGGTTCAGATACGCAGTATTTT.

This clone showed up just once. The J gene is TRBJ1-3, the V gene TRBV2; possibly TRBD1 for D (6 bases). From germline, CDR1 is SNHLY and CDR2 FYNNEI. V lost 6 bases to trimming and J lost 0 bases, with 9 bases between them. CDR3 length equals 14 residues. The DNA of the CDR3 is TGTGCCAGCAGCTTGGACAGCTCTGGAAACACCATATATTTT. It specifies CASSLDSSGNTIYF.

V usage is TRBV25-1 and J usage is TRBJ1-3, with D perhaps TRBD1 (5 bases). The CDR3 has 14 residues. The germline V and J ends were trimmed by 5 bases and 1 base, with 9 bases remaining between them. Germline V lookup: CDR1 MGHDK, CDR2 SYGVNS. The DNA for the CDR3 is TGTGCCAGCAGTCAGGGTGGATCTGGAAACACCATATATTTT. Protein: CASSQGGSGNTIYF.

The chain recombines TRBV19 with TRBJ1-1, with 9 nucleotides matching TRBD1. The CDR3 totals 14 residues. After removal of 4 bases from V and 5 bases from J, the junction contained 5 bases not matched to a gene. Germline values: CDR1 LNHDA, CDR2 SQIVND (reference sequence). CDR3 in amino acids: CASSRDRVGTEAFF. The CDR3 region has the DNA TGTGCCAGTAGTAGGGACAGGGTGGGGACTGAAGCTTTCTTT. The whole variable domain, remainder taken from reference TRBV19 and TRBJ1-1, is DGGITQSPKYLFRKEGQNVTLSCEQNLNHDAMYWYRQDPGQGLRLIYYSQIVNDFQKGDIAEGYSVSREKKESFPLTVTSAQKNPTAFYLCASSRDRVGTEAFFGQGTRLTVV.

The rearrangement links TRBV20-1 to TRBJ2-7; 7 bases map to TRBD1. There are 14 residues in the CDR3. The germline V gene encodes CDR1 DFQATT and CDR2 SNEGSKA (reference sequence). The V gene end was trimmed by 3 bases and the J gene end by 3 bases; junction bases not matched to a gene: 8. The CDR3 DNA is TGCAGTGCTAGTTACCCGCAGGGGGACTACGAGCAGTACTTC. This codes for CSASYPQGDYEQYF.

The chain has TRBV7-9 and TRBJ1-6; the match to TRBD1 covers 8 bases. This CDR3 is 15 amino acids long. The V gene's germline CDR1 is SEHNR and CDR2 FQNEAQ (reference sequence). The J segment lost 7 bases and the V segment lost 5 bases, leaving 7 bases of the junction unmatched. CDR3 DNA: TGTGCCAGCAGCCGAAGACAGGGGAAGAATTCACCCCTCCACTTT. This codes for CASSRRQGKNSPLHF.

The rearrangement uses TRBV9 and TRBJ1-2; maybe TRBD1 (5 bases). Germline lookup yields CDR1 SGDLS and CDR2 YYNGEE. V was shortened by 0 bases and J by 0 bases, with 9 bases between the two germline ends. The CDR3 consists of 15 residues. The DNA for the CDR3 is TGTGCCAGCAGCGTAGTAACAGGCGCTAACTATGGCTACACCTTC. Translated, it gives CASSVVTGANYGYTF.

V is TRBV21-1 and J is TRBJ2-5; TRBD2, the D gene given by the table, was not confirmed from the DNA. TRBV21-1 corresponds to a pseudogene. CDR3 length equals 15 residues. The CDR3 DNA is TGTGCCAGCAGCAAAGTGCATCCTATTCAAGAGACCCAGTACTTC. Protein sequence: CASSKVHPIQETQYF.

The chain employs TRBV4-1 and TRBJ1-2; weak D call: TRBD1 (6 bases). Germline assignment: CDR1 MGHRA and CDR2 YSYEKL. V shed 1 base and J shed 0 bases, with 12 bases lying between them. This CDR3 has 16 residues. CDR3 sequence: CASSQGAAGANYGYTF. DNA of the CDR3: TGCGCCAGCAGCCAAGGAGCCGCAGGGGCTAACTATGGCTACACCTTC.